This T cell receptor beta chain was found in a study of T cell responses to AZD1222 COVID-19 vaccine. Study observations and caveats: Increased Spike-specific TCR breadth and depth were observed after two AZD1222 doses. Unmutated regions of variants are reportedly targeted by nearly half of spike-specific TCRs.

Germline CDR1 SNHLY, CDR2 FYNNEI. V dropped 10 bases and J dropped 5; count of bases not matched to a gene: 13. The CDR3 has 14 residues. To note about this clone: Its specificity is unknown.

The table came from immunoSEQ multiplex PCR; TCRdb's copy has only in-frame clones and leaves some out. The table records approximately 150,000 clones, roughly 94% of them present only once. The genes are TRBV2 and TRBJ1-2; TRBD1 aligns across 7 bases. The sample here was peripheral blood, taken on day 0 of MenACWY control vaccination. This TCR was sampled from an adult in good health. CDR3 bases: TGTGCCACCTTGACTGCAGGGGGAGGGTATGGCTACACCTTC. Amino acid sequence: CATLTAGGGYGYTF.